The text below deals with one TCR beta chain. Its antigen is not identified. Method: immunoSEQ multiplex PCR; TCRdb's copy keeps in-frame clones and lacks some. The repertoire includes some 19,000 clones, approximately 72% of them detected once, and more than 20% sits in the top ten. J was trimmed by 4 bases and V by 7 bases; bases with no gene match: 6. Germline V gives CDR1 LGHNA, CDR2 YNFKEQ. The CDR3 covers 15 residues. The sample comes from a study of OX40 agonist ivuxolimab in advanced cancers. Study-level background: From roughly 20 to 90 years was the age range, with a mean of approximately 58 years, and roughly 80% were male. Patients achieving partial responses numbered three: one hepatocellular carcinoma case and two cutaneous melanoma cases.

If patients had autoimmune disease history or systemic immunosuppression, they were excluded. Findings and limits, study-wide: Expanded clones belonging to CD8+ T cells outnumbered, on average, those of CD4+.

V is TRBV4-2 and J is TRBJ2-1; 11 nucleotides agree with TRBD2. This specimen consisted of CD4+ or CD8+ T cells sorted from blood, obtained in a trial of the OX40 agonist ivuxolimab. The TCR originated in an adult with an advanced solid tumor such as melanoma, head and neck, liver or kidney cancer. The CDR3 nucleotides read TGTGCCAGCACTCAAGTAGCGGGGGGGTACAATGAGCAGTTCTTC. Its protein is CASTQVAGGYNEQFF.